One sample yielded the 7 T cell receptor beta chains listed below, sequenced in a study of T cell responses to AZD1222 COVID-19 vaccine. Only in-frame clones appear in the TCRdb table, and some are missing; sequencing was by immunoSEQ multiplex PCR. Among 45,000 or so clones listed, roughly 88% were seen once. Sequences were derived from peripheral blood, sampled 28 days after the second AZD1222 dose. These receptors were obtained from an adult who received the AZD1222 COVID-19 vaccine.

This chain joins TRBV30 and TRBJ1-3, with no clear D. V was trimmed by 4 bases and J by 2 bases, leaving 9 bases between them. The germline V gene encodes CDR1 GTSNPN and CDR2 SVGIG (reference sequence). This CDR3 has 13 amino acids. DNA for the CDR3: TGTGCCTGGAAGGTACCCCCTGGAAACACCATATATTTT. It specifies CAWKVPPGNTIYF.

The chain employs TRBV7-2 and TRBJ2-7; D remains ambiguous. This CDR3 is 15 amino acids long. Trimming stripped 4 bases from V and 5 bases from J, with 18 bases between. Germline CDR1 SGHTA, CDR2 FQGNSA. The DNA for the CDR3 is TGTGCCAGCAGCTCGTCGGGCAGGCAGATAAACGAGCAGTACTTC. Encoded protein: CASSSSGRQINEQYF.

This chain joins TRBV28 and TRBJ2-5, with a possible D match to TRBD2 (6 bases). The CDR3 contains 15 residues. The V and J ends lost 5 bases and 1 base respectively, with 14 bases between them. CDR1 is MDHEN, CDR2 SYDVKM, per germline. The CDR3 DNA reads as TGTGCCAGCAGTGTGACTAGTTCCGTCCAAGAGACCCAGTACTTC. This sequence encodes CASSVTSSVQETQYF.

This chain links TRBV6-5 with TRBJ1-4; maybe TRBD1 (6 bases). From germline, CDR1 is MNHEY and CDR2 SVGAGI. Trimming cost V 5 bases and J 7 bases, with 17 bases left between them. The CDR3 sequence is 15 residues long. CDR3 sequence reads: CASSIQGRAGEKLFF. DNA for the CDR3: TGTGCCAGCAGTATACAGGGAAGGGCGGGTGAAAAACTGTTTTTT.

The CDR3 DNA reads TGTGCCAGCGGCGGACTGCTGGGGGACACCATATATTTT. Its translation: CASGGLLGDTIYF. The chain is built from TRBV14 and TRBJ1-3; D perhaps matches TRBD1 (5 bases). Germline assignment: CDR1 SGHDN and CDR2 FVKESK. V lost 8 bases and J lost 8, with 16 bases in between. The CDR3 covers 13 residues.

CDR3: CASSQVARGQRGTNEKLFF. CDR3 DNA: TGTGCCAGCAGCCAAGTCGCAAGAGGGCAGCGGGGGACTAATGAAAAACTGTTTTTT. The chain employs TRBV3-1 (or the pseudogene TRBV3-2) and TRBJ1-4, with D possibly matching TRBD1 (5 bases). There are 19 residues in the CDR3. The V gene lost 1 base and the J gene lost 2 bases, with 20 bases spanning the gap. Germline CDR1 is LGHDT and CDR2 is YNNKEL (reference sequence).

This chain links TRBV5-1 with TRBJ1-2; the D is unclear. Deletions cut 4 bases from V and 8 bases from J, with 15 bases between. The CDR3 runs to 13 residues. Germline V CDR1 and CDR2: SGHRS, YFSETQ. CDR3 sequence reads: CASSGGLGEGYTF. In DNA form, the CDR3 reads TGCGCCAGCAGCGGAGGGTTGGGTGAAGGCTACACCTTC.